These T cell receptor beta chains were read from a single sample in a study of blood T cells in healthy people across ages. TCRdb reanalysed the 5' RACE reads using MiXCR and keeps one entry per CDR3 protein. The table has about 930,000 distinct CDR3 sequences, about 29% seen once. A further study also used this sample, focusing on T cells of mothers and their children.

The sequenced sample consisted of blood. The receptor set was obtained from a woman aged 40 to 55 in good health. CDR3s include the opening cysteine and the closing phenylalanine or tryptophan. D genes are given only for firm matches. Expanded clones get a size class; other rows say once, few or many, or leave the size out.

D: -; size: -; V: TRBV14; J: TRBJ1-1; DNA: TGTGCCAGCAGCCAACTGCAGCATGAAGCTTTCTTT; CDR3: CASSQLQHEAFF
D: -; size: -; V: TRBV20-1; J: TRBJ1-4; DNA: TGCAGTGCAACGAGGGGGGGAGGTGAAAAACTGTTTTTT; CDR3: CSATRGGGEKLFF
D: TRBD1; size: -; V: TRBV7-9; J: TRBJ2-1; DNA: TGTGCCAGCAGCTGGGACAGGGGGAATCATAATGAGCAGTTCTTC; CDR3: CASSWDRGNHNEQFF
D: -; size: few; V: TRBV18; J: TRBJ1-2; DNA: TGTGCCAGCTCACCCGCAACAGGGTACGACTATGGCTACACCTTC; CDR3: CASSPATGYDYGYTF
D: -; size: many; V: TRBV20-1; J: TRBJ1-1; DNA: TGCAGTGCTAGGGTTAAACAGGGAGCAATGAGTACTGAAGCTTTCTTT; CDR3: CSARVKQGAMSTEAFF
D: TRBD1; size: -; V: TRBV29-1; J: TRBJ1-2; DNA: TGCAGCGCAGACAGGGGAGGCTATGGCTACACCTTC; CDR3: CSADRGGYGYTF
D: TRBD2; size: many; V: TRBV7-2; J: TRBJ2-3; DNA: TGTGCCAGCAGCTTTTCCGGGGGGGTCGCAGATACGCAGTATTTT; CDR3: CASSFSGGVADTQYF
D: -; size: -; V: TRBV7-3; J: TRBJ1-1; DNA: TGTGCCAGCAGCTTGAATCCAGGCGTGAACACTGAAGCTTTCTTT; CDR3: CASSLNPGVNTEAFF
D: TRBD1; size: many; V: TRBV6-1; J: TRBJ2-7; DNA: TGTGCCAGCAGGGGGGGACAGGATAGAACCTACGAGCAGTACTTC; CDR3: CASRGGQDRTYEQYF
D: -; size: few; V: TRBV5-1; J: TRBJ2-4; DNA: TGCGCCAGCAGCTTGGTACAGGGGAGGGCCAAAAACATTCAGTACTTC; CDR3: CASSLVQGRAKNIQYF
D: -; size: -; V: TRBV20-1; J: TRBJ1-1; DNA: TGCAGTGCTAGAGAAAGGGATTCGAACACTGAAGCTTTCTTT; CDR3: CSARERDSNTEAFF
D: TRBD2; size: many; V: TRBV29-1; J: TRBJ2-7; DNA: TGCAGCGTTGATGGGGGGCTAGCGGGGGAGGTTGCCTACGAGCAGTACTTC; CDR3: CSVDGGLAGEVAYEQYF
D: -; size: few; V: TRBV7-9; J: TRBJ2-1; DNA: TGTGCCAGCAGCTTTAGGGAGGGGGGCAAGTTCTTC; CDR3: CASSFREGGKFF
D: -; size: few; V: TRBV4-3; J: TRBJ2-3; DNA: TGCGCCAGCAGCCAAGAATTCGGGGGTTTAAGGACAGATACGCAGTATTTT; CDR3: CASSQEFGGLRTDTQYF
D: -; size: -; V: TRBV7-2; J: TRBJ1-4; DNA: TGTGCCAGCAGCCAAAACCTCAGGGGCAAGGGTGAAAAACTGTTTTTT; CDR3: CASSQNLRGKGEKLFF
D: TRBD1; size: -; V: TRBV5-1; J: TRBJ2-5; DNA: TGCGCCAGCAGCTGGCGGACAGGGAACCAAGAGACCCAGTACTTC; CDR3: CASSWRTGNQETQYF